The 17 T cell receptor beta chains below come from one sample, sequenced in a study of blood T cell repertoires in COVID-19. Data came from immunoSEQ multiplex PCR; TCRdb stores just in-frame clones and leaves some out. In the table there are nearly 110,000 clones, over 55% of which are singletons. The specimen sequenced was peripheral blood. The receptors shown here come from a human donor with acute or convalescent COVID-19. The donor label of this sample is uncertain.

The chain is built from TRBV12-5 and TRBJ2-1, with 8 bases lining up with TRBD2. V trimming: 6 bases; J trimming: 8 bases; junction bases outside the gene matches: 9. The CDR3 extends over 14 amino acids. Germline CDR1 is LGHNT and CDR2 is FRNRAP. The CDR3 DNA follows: TGTGCTAGTGGATCCCGGACTAGCCGTTATGAGCAGTTCTTC. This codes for CASGSRTSRYEQFF.

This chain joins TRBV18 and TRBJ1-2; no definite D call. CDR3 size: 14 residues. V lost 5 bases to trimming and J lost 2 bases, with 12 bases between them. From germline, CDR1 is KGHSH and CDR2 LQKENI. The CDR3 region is CASSLKAQNYGYTF. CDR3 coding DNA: TGTGCCAGCTCATTGAAAGCGCAAAACTATGGCTACACCTTC.

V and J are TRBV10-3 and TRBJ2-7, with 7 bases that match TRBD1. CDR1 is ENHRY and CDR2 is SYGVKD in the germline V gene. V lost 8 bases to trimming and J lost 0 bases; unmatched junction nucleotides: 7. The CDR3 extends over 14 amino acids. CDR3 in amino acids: CAISEGASSYEQYF. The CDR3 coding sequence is TGTGCCATCTCCGAGGGGGCAAGCTCCTACGAGCAGTACTTC.

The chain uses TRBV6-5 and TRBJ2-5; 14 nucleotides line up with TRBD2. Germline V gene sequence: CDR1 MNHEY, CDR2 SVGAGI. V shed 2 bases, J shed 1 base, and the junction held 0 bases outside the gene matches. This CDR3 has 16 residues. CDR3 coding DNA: TGTGCCAGCAGTTACGGGACTAGCGGGAGCCAAGAGACCCAGTACTTC. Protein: CASSYGTSGSQETQYF.

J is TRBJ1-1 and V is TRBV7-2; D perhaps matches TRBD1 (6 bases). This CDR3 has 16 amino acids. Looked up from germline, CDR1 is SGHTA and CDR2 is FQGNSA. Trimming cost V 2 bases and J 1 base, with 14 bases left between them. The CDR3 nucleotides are TGTGCCAGCAGCTTAAAGGGCGCAGGGGAGAACACTGAAGCTTTCTTT. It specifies CASSLKGAGENTEAFF.

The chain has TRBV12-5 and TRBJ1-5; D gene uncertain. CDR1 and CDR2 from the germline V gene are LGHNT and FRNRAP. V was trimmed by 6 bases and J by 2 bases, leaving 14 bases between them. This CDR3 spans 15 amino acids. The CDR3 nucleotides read TGTGCTAGTGGGGAGACTACTCGGGGCAATCAGCCCCAGCATTTT. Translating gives CASGETTRGNQPQHF.

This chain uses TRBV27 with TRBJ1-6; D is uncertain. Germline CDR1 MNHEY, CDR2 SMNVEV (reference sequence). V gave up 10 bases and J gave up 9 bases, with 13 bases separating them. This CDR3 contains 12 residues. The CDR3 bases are TGTGCCACCGGAGGAGGCATTTCACCCCTCCACTTT. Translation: CATGGGISPLHF.

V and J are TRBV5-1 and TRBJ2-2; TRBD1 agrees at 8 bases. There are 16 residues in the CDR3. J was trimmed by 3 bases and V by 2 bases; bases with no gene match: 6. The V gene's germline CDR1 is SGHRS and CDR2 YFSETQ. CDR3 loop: CASSLRQGPYTGELFF. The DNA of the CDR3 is TGCGCCAGCAGCTTAAGACAGGGGCCGTACACCGGGGAGCTGTTTTTT.

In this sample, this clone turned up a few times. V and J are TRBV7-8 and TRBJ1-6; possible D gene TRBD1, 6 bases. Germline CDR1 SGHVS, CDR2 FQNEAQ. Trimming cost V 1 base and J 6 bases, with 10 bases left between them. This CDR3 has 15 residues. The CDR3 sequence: CASSLGQEPNSPLHF. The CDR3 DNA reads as TGTGCCAGCAGCTTAGGACAGGAGCCTAATTCACCCCTCCACTTT.

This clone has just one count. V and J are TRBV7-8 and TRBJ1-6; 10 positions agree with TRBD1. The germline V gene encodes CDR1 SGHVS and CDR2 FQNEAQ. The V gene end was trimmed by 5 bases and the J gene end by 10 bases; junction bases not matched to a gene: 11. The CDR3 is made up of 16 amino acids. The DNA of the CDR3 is TGTGCCAGCAGCCCATCGACAGGGGGCGCGGGGTCACCCCTCCACTTT. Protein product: CASSPSTGGAGSPLHF.

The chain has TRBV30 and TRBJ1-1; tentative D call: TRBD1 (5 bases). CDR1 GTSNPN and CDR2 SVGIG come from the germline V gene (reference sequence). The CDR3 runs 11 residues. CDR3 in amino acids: CGGRKNTEAFF. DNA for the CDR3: TGTGGGGGGAGGAAGAACACTGAAGCTTTCTTT. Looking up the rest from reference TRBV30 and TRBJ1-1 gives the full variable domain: SQTIHQWPATLVQPVGSPLSLECTVEGTSNPNLYWYRQAAGRGLQLLFYSVGIGQISSEVPQNLSASRPQDRQFILSSKKLLLSDSGFYLCGGRKNTEAFFGQGTRLTVV.

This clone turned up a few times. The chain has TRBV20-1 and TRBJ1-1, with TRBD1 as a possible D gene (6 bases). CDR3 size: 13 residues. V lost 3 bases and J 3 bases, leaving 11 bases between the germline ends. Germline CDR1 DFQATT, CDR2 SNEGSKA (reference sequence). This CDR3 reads CSASTGSDTEAFF. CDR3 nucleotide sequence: TGCAGTGCTAGTACAGGGAGTGACACTGAAGCTTTCTTT.

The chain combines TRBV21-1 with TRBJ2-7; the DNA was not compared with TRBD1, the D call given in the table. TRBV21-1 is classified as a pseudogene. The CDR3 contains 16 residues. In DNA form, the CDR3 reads TGTGCCAGCAGCAAAGTTGACCTCGGACAGGGCTACGAGCAGTACGTC. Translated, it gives CASSKVDLGQGYEQYV.

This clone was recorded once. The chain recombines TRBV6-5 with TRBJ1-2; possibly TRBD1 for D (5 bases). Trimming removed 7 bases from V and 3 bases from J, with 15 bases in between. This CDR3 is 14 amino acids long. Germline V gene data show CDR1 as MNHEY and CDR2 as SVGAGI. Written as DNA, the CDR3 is TGTGCCAGCAAACCTCCGTGGGGGGACTATGGCTACACCTTC. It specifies CASKPPWGDYGYTF.

The CDR3 DNA reads as TGTGCCAGCAGTGAGGCCAGAATTAATTCACCCCTCCACTTT. Translating it yields CASSEARINSPLHF. The V gene is TRBV2, the J gene TRBJ1-6; D remains unclear. CDR3 length: 14 amino acids. Between the trimmed V and J ends, which lost 3 bases and 6 bases, there was a span of 9 bases. Germline CDR1 SNHLY, CDR2 FYNNEI.

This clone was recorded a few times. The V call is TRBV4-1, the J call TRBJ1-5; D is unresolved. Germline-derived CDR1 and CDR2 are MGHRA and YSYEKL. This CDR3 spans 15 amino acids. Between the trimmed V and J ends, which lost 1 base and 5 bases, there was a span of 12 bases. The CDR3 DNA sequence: TGCGCCAGCAGCCAAGCACGGCAGGCTGATCAGCCCCAGCATTTT. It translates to CASSQARQADQPQHF.

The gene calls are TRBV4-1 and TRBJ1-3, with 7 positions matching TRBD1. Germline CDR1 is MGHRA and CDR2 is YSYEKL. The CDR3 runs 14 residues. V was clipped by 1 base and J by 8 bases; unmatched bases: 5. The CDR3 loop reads CASSQVRGRDTIYF. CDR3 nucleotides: TGCGCCAGCAGCCAAGTTAGGGGGCGAGACACCATATATTTT.